This T cell receptor (beta chain) was profiled in a study of shared clonotypes between healthy human individuals. Whole-study findings and limits: Blood was the only sampled material, and tissue repertoires likely differ.

In regard to this clone: Its specificity is not known.

All of the donors resided in Nashville, Tennessee, and each was a Caucasian adult. Into CD45RA+ naive and CD45RA-negative memory subsets, the CD4+ cells were split. Clones were sequenced by immunoSEQ multiplex PCR, and TCRdb holds only the in-frame ones, with some missing. Counted here are approximately 2.3 million clones, more than 85% occurring once; the ten biggest clones make up under 0.45%. This CDR3 is built from 16 residues. Germline V gene data show CDR1 as SQVTM and CDR2 as ANQGSEA. Between the trimmed V and J ends, which lost 3 bases and 5 bases, there was a span of 23 bases. V and J are TRBV29-1 and TRBJ2-7; D is perhaps TRBD2 (6 bases). The clonotype comes from a man aged 18-30 years in good health. Some clones in this sample may be carry-over from other donors' samples. Sequencing was carried out using naive CD4+ T cells from PBMCs. Subset of the sample: CD45RA+ positively selected. The CDR3: CSVEAGIRASRDEQYF. The CDR3 nucleotides read TGCAGCGTTGAGGCGGGGATCAGGGCTAGCCGCGACGAGCAGTACTTC.